One and the same sample provided the 10 T cell receptor beta chains below, sequenced in a study of HIV-infected patients and healthy controls. Follow-up blood was drawn about 14 weeks, roughly three months, after antiretroviral therapy began. Whole blood was used without fractionation, so all unsorted peripheral T cells were included. Reverse transcription used around 500 ng RNA and constant-region primers for alpha and beta. Using multiplexing indices, alpha and beta chain libraries were generated apart by chain-specific third strand synthesis. TCRdb re-derived calls from the 5' RACE reads in MiXCR, one entry per CDR3 protein. This sample has 4,000 to 4,500 distinct CDR3 sequences, with roughly 9% found just once. This specimen consisted of blood, obtained during antiretroviral therapy. Receptor source: an adult with HIV infection.

The chain employs TRBV7-2 and TRBJ2-5, with D unclear. The germline CDR1 and CDR2 sequences are SGHTA and FQGNSA. The ends were cut back, 1 base at V and 4 bases at J, with 10 bases in the middle. The CDR3 has 14 residues. In DNA, the CDR3 is TGTGCCAGCAGCTTAGTTGGTCAACCAGAGACCCAGTACTTC. This sequence encodes CASSLVGQPETQYF.

This clonotype was seen many times. This rearrangement joins TRBV20-1 to TRBJ2-1; 8 bases fit TRBD1. The CDR3 covers 14 residues. After removal of 6 bases from V and 10 bases from J, the junction contained 14 bases not matched to a gene. The germline V gene encodes CDR1 DFQATT and CDR2 SNEGSKA (reference sequence). CDR3 coding DNA: TGCAGTGCCCGGTCAGGGGGCGCTTCCCGAGAGCAGTTCTTC. The encoded protein is CSARSGGASREQFF.

This clonotype has more than one count but fewer than ten. The V gene is TRBV5-6, the J gene TRBJ1-2; TRBD1 is a possible D gene (5 bases). V shed 2 bases and J shed 5 bases, with 13 bases lying between them. The CDR3 is 14 residues long. Looked up from germline, CDR1 is SGHDT and CDR2 is YYEEEE. CDR3 region: CASSFFRALYGYTF. In DNA form, the CDR3 reads TGTGCCAGCAGCTTTTTCAGGGCCCTATATGGCTACACCTTC.

There are many counts of this clonotype. This sequence joins TRBV12-3 or TRBV12-4 and TRBJ2-5; D is ambiguous. Trimming took off 5 bases at V and 3 bases at J, with 7 bases between the two ends. CDR3 length equals 12 residues. The CDR3: CASSGPEETQYF. CDR3 bases: TGTGCCAGCAGTGGTCCAGAAGAGACCCAGTACTTC.

The J gene is TRBJ2-2, the V gene TRBV7-6; D not resolved. The germline CDR1 and CDR2 sequences are SGHVS and FNYEAQ. The CDR3 is 14 amino acids. V was cut by 2 bases and J by 4 bases, with 8 bases left in between. CDR3 in DNA: TGTGCCAGCAGCTTATCGTTGGGCACCGGGGAGCTGTTTTTT. This gives the protein CASSLSLGTGELFF.

This clonotype appeared a few times. The CDR3 loop reads CSPRGGDEQYF. CDR3 DNA sequence: TGCAGTCCTCGAGGGGGAGACGAGCAGTACTTC. V usage is TRBV20-1 and J usage is TRBJ2-7; D is perhaps TRBD1 (6 bases). The CDR3 consists of 11 residues. With 8 bases removed from V and 5 bases from J, the gap between germline ends came to 13 bases. The germline V gene encodes CDR1 DFQATT and CDR2 SNEGSKA (reference sequence).

In its sample, this clonotype was seen many times. The chain couples TRBV7-9 to TRBJ2-3, with D unresolved. V lost 5 bases and J lost 12, with 3 bases in between. This CDR3 spans 8 amino acids. CDR1 SEHNR and CDR2 FQNEAQ come from the germline V gene (reference sequence). The CDR3 sequence: CASSPQYF. The CDR3 coding sequence is TGTGCCAGCAGCCCCCAGTATTTT.

This clonotype is deemed medium-sized. The gene calls are TRBV5-1 and TRBJ2-5; 7 nucleotides align to TRBD1. CDR1 SGHRS and CDR2 YFSETQ come from the germline V gene. With V trimmed by 1 base and J by 0 bases, 6 bases remained unmatched. CDR3 length: 16 residues. The chain's CDR3 is CASSLSPGQYQETQYF. DNA of the CDR3: TGCGCCAGCAGCTTGAGCCCGGGACAGTACCAAGAGACCCAGTACTTC. Complete variable domain (other parts from reference TRBV5-1 and TRBJ2-5): KAGVTQTPRYLIKTRGQQVTLSCSPISGHRSVSWYQQTPGQGLQFLFEYFSETQRNKGNFPGRFSGRQFSNSRSEMNVSTLELGDSALYLCASSLSPGQYQETQYFGPGTRLLVL.

V is TRBV5-1 and J is TRBJ1-6, with 9 bases lining up with TRBD1. The CDR3 runs 15 residues. V was clipped by 8 bases and J by 12 bases; unmatched bases: 15. Looked up from germline, CDR1 is SGHRS and CDR2 is YFSETQ. CDR3 sequence: CARAHVDRGCLPLHF. For the CDR3, the DNA is TGCGCCAGAGCCCACGTGGACAGGGGCTGTCTACCCCTCCACTTT.

In its sample, this clonotype is medium-sized. The chain combines TRBV7-2 with TRBJ2-3, with D perhaps TRBD1 (5 bases). CDR1 is SGHTA and CDR2 is FQGNSA in the germline V gene. This CDR3 spans 14 amino acids. V dropped 5 bases and J dropped 0 bases, with 9 bases sitting between them. As DNA, the CDR3 is TGTGCCAGCAGCCCCAGACAGAGCACAGATACGCAGTATTTT. Its protein product is CASSPRQSTDTQYF.